One sample yielded the 32 T cell receptor beta chains listed below, sequenced in a study of T-cell memory formation after mild COVID-19. TCRdb ran MiXCR on the 5' RACE reads and lists one entry per CDR3 protein. The data show roughly 240,000 distinct CDR3 sequences, approximately 15% seen once. The sequenced material came from PBMCs or a T cell subset sorted from them (not recorded which). These receptors originate from an adult woman who had mild COVID-19 (a few samples of this study predate the infection). Cell type and time point are not known.

There are a few counts of this clonotype. The V gene is TRBV14, the J gene TRBJ2-1, with 7 bases aligning to TRBD2. The germline gives CDR1 SGHDN, CDR2 FVKESK. The junction had 12 bases not matched to a gene; V was cut back by 3 bases and J by 4 bases. The CDR3 length is 17 residues. CDR3 in DNA: TGTGCCAGCAGCCAGGACCTCTCCAGCGGGACGTACAATGAGCAGTTCTTC. Translation gives CASSQDLSSGTYNEQFF.

This rearrangement joins TRBV19 to TRBJ2-5; 8 positions match TRBD2. The length of the CDR3 is 16 residues. Germline V lookup: CDR1 LNHDA, CDR2 SQIVND (reference sequence). Germline trimming cut 3 bases from V and 5 bases from J; bases unmatched to any gene: 11. The CDR3 DNA is TGTGCCAGTAGTATTTACTTCGGGAGGGCCTCGGAGACCCAGTACTTC. This encodes CASSIYFGRASETQYF.

This clonotype was observed a few times. The chain recombines TRBV27 with TRBJ2-5; 10 bases match TRBD1. CDR1 is MNHEY and CDR2 is SMNVEV in the germline V gene (reference sequence). Trimming cost V 2 bases and J 1 base; bases outside gene matches: 4. The CDR3 loop spans 16 amino acids. This CDR3 is CASSLGGTGAQETQYF. The CDR3 region has the DNA TGTGCCAGCAGTTTAGGGGGGACAGGGGCCCAAGAGACCCAGTACTTC.

This clonotype was detected a few times. This chain links TRBV20-1 with TRBJ1-1; D unresolved. Trimming removed 3 bases from V and 8 bases from J, with 10 bases in between. The germline V gene encodes CDR1 DFQATT and CDR2 SNEGSKA (reference sequence). The CDR3 consists of 11 residues. DNA for the CDR3: TGCAGTGCTAGGTGGCAGAAAGAAGCTTTCTTT. Protein sequence: CSARWQKEAFF.

The count of this clonotype is one. The CDR3 nucleotides read TGCAGCGCACAGTCAGCCCGGGGGGGGACTGAAGCTTTCTTT. Encoded protein: CSAQSARGGTEAFF. The rearrangement links TRBV29-1 to TRBJ1-1; D is possibly TRBD1 (5 bases). The germline gives CDR1 SQVTM, CDR2 ANQGSEA. V lost 7 bases and J lost 5, with 20 bases in between. The CDR3 covers 14 residues.

This clonotype was seen more than once but under ten times. The chain combines TRBV4-2 with TRBJ2-1; D is uncertain. Trimming cost V 4 bases and J 5 bases, with 12 bases left between them. The germline V gene encodes CDR1 LGHNA and CDR2 YNFKEQ. The CDR3 runs to 14 residues. This chain's CDR3 is CASSPRMTNNEQFF. As DNA, the CDR3 is TGTGCCAGCAGCCCCAGAATGACAAACAATGAGCAGTTCTTC.

The chain links TRBV20-1 to TRBJ1-4; no clear D. Per germline, CDR1 DFQATT and CDR2 SNEGSKA (reference sequence). This CDR3 spans 16 amino acids. The V gene lost 1 base and the J gene lost 3 bases, with 15 bases spanning the gap. The CDR3 spells CSARAGGRGANEKLFF. In DNA form, the CDR3 reads TGCAGTGCTAGAGCCGGAGGGCGAGGAGCTAATGAAAAACTGTTTTTT.

This sequence joins TRBV19 and TRBJ2-5; the D is unclear. CDR3 length equals 13 residues. V was cut by 3 bases and J by 2 bases, with 7 bases left in between. Germline lookup yields CDR1 LNHDA and CDR2 SQIVND (reference sequence). The CDR3 coding sequence is TGTGCCAGTAGTATCGGGCATCAAGAGACCCAGTACTTC. Protein sequence: CASSIGHQETQYF.

This chain uses TRBV20-1 with TRBJ1-2; a weak D match, TRBD1 (5 bases). The CDR3 has 15 amino acids. V lost 2 bases to trimming and J lost 4 bases, with 17 bases between them. CDR1 is DFQATT, CDR2 SNEGSKA, per germline (reference sequence). CDR3 protein: CSARSPRGLPYGYTF. CDR3 sequence (DNA): TGCAGTGCTAGATCCCCCCGGGGCCTACCCTATGGCTACACCTTC.

A few counts support this clonotype. At one end the junction does not follow the germline gene, possibly because of a read error. The V and J genes are TRBV3-1 and TRBJ1-2, with a possible D match to TRBD1 (5 bases). This CDR3 spans 12 amino acids. The germline V gene encodes CDR1 LGHDT and CDR2 YNNKEL (reference sequence). This CDR3 is CASSLSPGRSSF. The DNA for the CDR3 is TGTGCCAGCAGCCTATCGCCAGGGAGGAGTTCATTC.

This clonotype was seen more than once but under ten times. The chain uses TRBV2 and TRBJ1-4; D remains unclear. V was clipped by 2 bases and J by 5 bases, with 15 bases between them. Germline values: CDR1 SNHLY, CDR2 FYNNEI. This CDR3 is built from 16 residues. The CDR3 here is CASSETDWVVNEKLFF. The CDR3 nucleotides read TGTGCCAGCAGTGAAACGGACTGGGTTGTAAATGAAAAACTGTTTTTT. Based on the CDR3 plus reference TRBV2 and TRBJ1-4, the full variable domain is EPEVTQTPSHQVTQMGQEVILRCVPISNHLYFYWYRQILGQKVEFLVSFYNNEISEKSEIFDDQFSVERPDGSNFTLKIRSTKLEDSAMYFCASSETDWVVNEKLFFGSGTQLSVL.

This chain connects TRBV27 to TRBJ1-1, with 8 nucleotides matching TRBD1. Looked up from germline, CDR1 is MNHEY and CDR2 is SMNVEV (reference sequence). This CDR3 is built from 19 residues. After removal of 0 bases from V and 0 bases from J, the junction contained 12 bases not matched to a gene. The CDR3: CASSLSYRAGGHMNTEAFF. The CDR3 DNA follows: TGTGCCAGCAGTTTATCTTACCGTGCAGGGGGCCACATGAACACTGAAGCTTTCTTT.

This chain uses TRBV5-1 with TRBJ2-1, with TRBD2 identical over 7 bases. V trimming: 0 bases; J trimming: 3 bases; junction bases outside the gene matches: 9. The CDR3 has 17 residues. Germline CDR1 and CDR2: SGHRS and YFSETQ. Here the CDR3 reads CASSLASTGGNYNEQFF. In nucleotides, the CDR3 is TGCGCCAGCAGCTTGGCTTCTACGGGGGGAAACTACAATGAGCAGTTCTTC.

This clonotype was observed a handful of times. The CDR3 loop reads CASSLGVEPQHF. Written as DNA, the CDR3 is TGTGCCAGCAGCTTGGGAGTAGAGCCCCAGCATTTT. The gene calls are TRBV5-6 and TRBJ1-5; D not certain. CDR3 length: 12 amino acids. The germline V gene encodes CDR1 SGHDT and CDR2 YYEEEE. V lost 0 bases and J 8 bases, leaving 6 bases between the germline ends.

This clonotype was recorded many times. The CDR3 DNA reads as TGTGCCAGCAGCTTGCTGGGGGCGACAAGCTCCTACAATGAGCAGTTCTTC. Amino acid sequence: CASSLLGATSSYNEQFF. V gene TRBV11-2 combines with J gene TRBJ2-1; D may be TRBD1 (6 bases). V was clipped by 3 bases and J by 0 bases, with 15 bases between them. Germline assignment: CDR1 SGHAT and CDR2 FQNNGV. The CDR3 runs to 17 residues.

J is TRBJ2-1 and V is TRBV24-1; D is ambiguous. The CDR3 sequence is 13 residues long. V was trimmed by 5 bases and J by 8 bases, leaving 12 bases between them. Per germline, CDR1 KGHDR and CDR2 SFDVKD. The DNA of the CDR3 is TGTGCCACCAGTGGGGTAGGTAGAGATGAGCAGTTCTTC. Translated, it gives CATSGVGRDEQFF.

J is TRBJ1-6 and V is TRBV25-1, with D possibly matching TRBD1 (6 bases). CDR1 is MGHDK, CDR2 SYGVNS, per germline. The V and J ends lost 6 bases and 6 bases respectively, with 21 bases between them. CDR3 length: 17 amino acids. The CDR3 region has the DNA TGTGCCAGCAGCGCTGACCTCAGGGGAGGAGGTAATTCACCCCTCCACTTT. Its protein is CASSADLRGGGNSPLHF.

This clonotype was observed a handful of times. The CDR3 sequence is CASSRASSYNEQFF. The CDR3 coding sequence is TGTGCCAGCAGCCGGGCGAGCTCCTACAATGAGCAGTTCTTC. The chain is built from TRBV27 and TRBJ2-1; D call uncertain. The CDR3 totals 14 residues. The V gene's germline CDR1 is MNHEY and CDR2 SMNVEV (reference sequence). The germline V and J ends were trimmed by 6 bases and 0 bases, with 9 bases remaining between them.

This clonotype has a handful of counts. J is TRBJ2-5 and V is TRBV20-1; perhaps TRBD1 as D (6 bases). CDR1 is DFQATT and CDR2 is SNEGSKA in the germline V gene (reference sequence). The CDR3 is 14 amino acids. V was shortened by 5 bases and J by 4 bases, with 17 bases between the two germline ends. CDR3 residues: CSAPTGLVLETQYF. The CDR3 DNA is TGCAGTGCTCCGACAGGATTAGTGTTAGAGACCCAGTACTTC.

This clonotype was seen only a few times. This chain links TRBV20-1 with TRBJ2-4, with TRBD2 matching 9 bases. Germline V gives CDR1 DFQATT, CDR2 SNEGSKA (reference sequence). V shed 6 bases and J 1 base; nucleotides not matched to a gene: 7. The CDR3 length is 15 residues. The CDR3 spells CSAVRGGTAKNIQYF. CDR3 coding DNA: TGCAGTGCCGTGCGGGGGGGGACCGCCAAAAACATTCAGTACTTC.

The chain couples TRBV28 to TRBJ1-5; TRBD1 agrees at 7 bases. There are 15 residues in the CDR3. CDR1 is MDHEN and CDR2 is SYDVKM in the germline V gene. The V segment lost 2 bases and the J segment 6 bases; nucleotides outside the gene matches: 7. CDR3 DNA: TGTGCCAGCAGTTTAGACCACAGGGGTGGTCAGCCCCAGCATTTT. Encoded protein: CASSLDHRGGQPQHF.

The rearrangement links TRBV12-3 or TRBV12-4 to TRBJ1-1, with D hard to call. The ends were cut back, 1 base at V and 1 base at J, with 7 bases in the middle. The CDR3 loop spans 14 amino acids. CDR3 bases: TGTGCCAGCAGTTTAGGGTGGAAGAACACTGAAGCTTTCTTT. Its protein is CASSLGWKNTEAFF.

This CDR3 reads CAWILQRELDGYTF. CDR3 sequence (DNA): TGTGCCTGGATTTTGCAGAGAGAACTAGATGGCTACACCTTC. The V call is TRBV30, the J call TRBJ1-2; D gene ambiguous. This CDR3 spans 14 amino acids. V lost 4 bases and J 6 bases, leaving 18 bases between the germline ends. Germline V gene lookup returns CDR1 GTSNPN and CDR2 SVGIG (reference sequence).

This clonotype was seen more than once but under ten times. The genes are TRBV6-5 and TRBJ1-2; D is ambiguous. Germline lookup yields CDR1 MNHEY and CDR2 SVGAGI. The length of the CDR3 is 13 residues. With 2 bases removed from V and 4 bases from J, the gap between germline ends came to 8 bases. CDR3 nucleotides: TGTGCCAGCAGTTACGGGAGGGTCTATGGCTACACCTTC. Translating it yields CASSYGRVYGYTF.

In this sample, this clonotype turned up a few times. This chain uses TRBV2 with TRBJ2-3; the D gene is possibly TRBD1 (5 bases). V gave up 3 bases and J gave up 8 bases, with 18 bases separating them. The CDR3 is 15 residues long. Germline loops: CDR1 SNHLY, CDR2 FYNNEI. CDR3 sequence: CASSDGQGRPGTQYF. The CDR3 nucleotides read TGTGCCAGCAGTGATGGCCAGGGCAGGCCAGGTACGCAGTATTTT.

This chain links TRBV12-5 with TRBJ1-1, with a tentative D call TRBD1 (6 bases). Trimming removed 7 bases at V and 1 base at J, with 10 bases between. Germline values: CDR1 LGHNT, CDR2 FRNRAP. The CDR3 totals 13 residues. This chain's CDR3 is CASAATGNTEAFF. In nucleotides, the CDR3 is TGTGCTAGTGCCGCGACAGGGAACACTGAAGCTTTCTTT.

A few counts support this clonotype. This chain uses TRBV5-6 with TRBJ2-5; 7 bases fit TRBD1. The V gene's germline CDR1 is SGHDT and CDR2 YYEEEE. CDR3 length: 15 amino acids. V was pared by 0 bases and J by 4 bases, with 6 bases of the junction left unmatched. The CDR3 spells CASSLGQGFGETQYF. The CDR3 DNA is TGTGCCAGCAGCTTGGGACAGGGCTTCGGAGAGACCCAGTACTTC.

The J gene is TRBJ2-4, the V gene TRBV4-1, with 11 bases identical to TRBD2. There are 18 residues in the CDR3. Germline values: CDR1 MGHRA, CDR2 YSYEKL. The ends lost 0 bases at V and 6 bases at J; junction bases unmatched: 10. The CDR3 loop is CASSQDGVAGGRGNIQYF. The CDR3 region has the DNA TGCGCCAGCAGCCAAGATGGGGTAGCGGGGGGGCGCGGAAACATTCAGTACTTC.

The CDR3 DNA sequence: TGTGCCAGCAGCTTAAACCAGGGCGGCACCGGGGAGCTGTTTTTT. It translates to CASSLNQGGTGELFF. V gene TRBV7-3 combines with J gene TRBJ2-2, with D possibly matching TRBD1 (5 bases). This CDR3 comprises 15 residues. The V and J ends lost 1 base and 4 bases respectively, with 10 bases between them. The V gene's germline CDR1 is SGHTA and CDR2 FQGTGA.

This clonotype turned up a few times. This chain uses TRBV7-2 with TRBJ2-1; D may match TRBD1 or TRBD2 (7 bases each). This CDR3 has 16 amino acids. Germline CDR1 and CDR2: SGHTA and FQGNSA. Trimming took off 4 bases at V and 5 bases at J, with 18 bases between the two ends. DNA for the CDR3: TGTGCCAGCAGCTCCGAGGGGGCGGGGGTTAACAATGAGCAGTTCTTC. Its translation is CASSSEGAGVNNEQFF. The variable domain in full, with the rest retrieved from reference TRBV7-2 and TRBJ2-1, is GAGVSQSPSNKVTEKGKDVELRCDPISGHTALYWYRQSLGQGLEFLIYFQGNSAPDKSGLPSDRFSAERTGGSVSTLTIQRTQQEDSAVYLCASSSEGAGVNNEQFFGPGTRLTVL.

The chain recombines TRBV14 with TRBJ2-5; 7 bases match TRBD1. Trimming cost V 2 bases and J 2 bases; bases outside gene matches: 8. The CDR3 covers 16 residues. The V gene's germline CDR1 is SGHDN and CDR2 FVKESK. DNA of the CDR3: TGTGCCAGCAGCCAATTTCAGGGGGTGATTCAAGAGACCCAGTACTTC. This encodes CASSQFQGVIQETQYF.

V gene TRBV5-1 combines with J gene TRBJ2-5; D is possibly TRBD2 (5 bases). The CDR3 covers 15 residues. From germline, CDR1 is SGHRS and CDR2 YFSETQ. V lost 1 base, J lost 4 bases, and 14 bases lay in between. The CDR3 protein is CASSLSLSRGETQYF. CDR3 nucleotides: TGCGCCAGCAGCTTGTCTCTTAGCCGGGGAGAGACCCAGTACTTC. The variable domain in full, with the rest retrieved from reference TRBV5-1 and TRBJ2-5, is KAGVTQTPRYLIKTRGQQVTLSCSPISGHRSVSWYQQTPGQGLQFLFEYFSETQRNKGNFPGRFSGRQFSNSRSEMNVSTLELGDSALYLCASSLSLSRGETQYFGPGTRLLVL.